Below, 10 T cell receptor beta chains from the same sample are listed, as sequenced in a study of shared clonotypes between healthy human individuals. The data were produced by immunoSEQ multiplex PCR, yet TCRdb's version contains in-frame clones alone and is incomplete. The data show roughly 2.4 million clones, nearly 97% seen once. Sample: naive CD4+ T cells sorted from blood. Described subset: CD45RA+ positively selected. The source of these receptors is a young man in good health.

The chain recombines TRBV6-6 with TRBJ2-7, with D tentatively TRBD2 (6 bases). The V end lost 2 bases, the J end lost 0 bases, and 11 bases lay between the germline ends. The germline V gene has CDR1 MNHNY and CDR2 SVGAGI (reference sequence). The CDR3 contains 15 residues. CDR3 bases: TGTGCCAGCAGTTACCCTAGCGTATCCTCCTACGAGCAGTACTTC. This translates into CASSYPSVSSYEQYF.

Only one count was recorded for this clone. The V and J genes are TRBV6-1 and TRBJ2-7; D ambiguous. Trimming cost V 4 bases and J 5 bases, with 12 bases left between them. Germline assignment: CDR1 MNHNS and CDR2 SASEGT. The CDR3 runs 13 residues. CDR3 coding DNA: TGTGCCAGCAGTGGCCTGGGCAGAAACGAGCAGTACTTC. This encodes CASSGLGRNEQYF.

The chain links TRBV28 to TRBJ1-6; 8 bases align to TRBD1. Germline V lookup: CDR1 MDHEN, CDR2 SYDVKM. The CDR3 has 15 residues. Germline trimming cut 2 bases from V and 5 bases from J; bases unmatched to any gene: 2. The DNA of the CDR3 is TGTGCCAGCAGTTTACGGGACAGGAATAATTCACCCCTCCACTTT. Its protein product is CASSLRDRNNSPLHF.

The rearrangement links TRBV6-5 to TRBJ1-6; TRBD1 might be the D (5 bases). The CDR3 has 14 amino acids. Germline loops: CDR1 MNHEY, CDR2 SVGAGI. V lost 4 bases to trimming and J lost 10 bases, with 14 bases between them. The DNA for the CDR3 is TGTGCCAGCAGTTCCGGGGCCCGGCGGTCACCCCTCCACTTT. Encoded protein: CASSSGARRSPLHF.

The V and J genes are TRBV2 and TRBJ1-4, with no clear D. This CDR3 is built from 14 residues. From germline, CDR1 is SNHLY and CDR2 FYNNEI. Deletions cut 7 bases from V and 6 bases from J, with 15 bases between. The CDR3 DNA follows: TGTGCCAGCACCGGAGCCCGGACGCATGAAAAACTGTTTTTT. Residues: CASTGARTHEKLFF.

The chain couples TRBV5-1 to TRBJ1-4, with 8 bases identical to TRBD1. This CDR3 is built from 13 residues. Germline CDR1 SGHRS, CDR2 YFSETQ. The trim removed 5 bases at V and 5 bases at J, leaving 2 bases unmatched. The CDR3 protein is CASRGTGNEKLFF. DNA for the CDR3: TGCGCCAGCAGAGGGACAGGCAATGAAAAACTGTTTTTT.

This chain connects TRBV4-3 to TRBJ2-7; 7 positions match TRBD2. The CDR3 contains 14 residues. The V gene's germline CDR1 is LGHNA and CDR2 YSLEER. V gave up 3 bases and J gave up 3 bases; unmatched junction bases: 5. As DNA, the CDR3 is TGCGCCAGCAGCCATGATGCTAGCGGCTACGAGCAGTACTTC. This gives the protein CASSHDASGYEQYF.

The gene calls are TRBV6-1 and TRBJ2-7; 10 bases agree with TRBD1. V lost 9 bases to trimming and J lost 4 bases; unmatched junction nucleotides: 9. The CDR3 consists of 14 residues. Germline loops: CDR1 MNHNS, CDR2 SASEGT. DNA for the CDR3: TGTGCCAGTGGGCGGGACAGGGGAGTTTACGAGCAGTACTTC. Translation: CASGRDRGVYEQYF.

The DNA for the CDR3 is TGTGCCAGCAGCCGGGAGTACGAGCAGTACTTC. Amino acid sequence: CASSREYEQYF. The chain joins TRBV7-9 to TRBJ2-7; tentatively, D is TRBD2 (6 bases). V shed 5 bases and J shed 4 bases, with 6 bases lying between them. CDR3 length equals 11 residues. Germline-derived CDR1 and CDR2 are SEHNR and FQNEAQ (reference sequence).

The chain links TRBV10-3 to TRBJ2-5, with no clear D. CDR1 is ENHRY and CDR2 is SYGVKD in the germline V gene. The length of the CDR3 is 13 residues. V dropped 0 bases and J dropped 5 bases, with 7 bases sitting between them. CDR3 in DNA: TGTGCCATCAGTGAGTCCTGGGATGAGACCCAGTACTTC. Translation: CAISESWDETQYF.